One sample yielded the 25 T cell receptor beta chains listed below, sequenced in a study of T-cell memory formation after mild COVID-19 (dated by TCRdb to the early 2020s). The library was obtained by 5' RACE. Sequenced using an Illumina NovaSeq 6000. The public reads were reprocessed in TCRdb via fastp at Q25 and MiXCR, keeping in-frame beta chains. Rows merge per CDR3 protein into single entries with the most common DNA and genes. The sample table lists about 560,000 distinct CDR3 sequences, 20% to 25% of them with a count of one. The ten largest make up about 8.4% of the sample. The sample consisted of PBMCs or a T cell subset sorted from them (not recorded which). These TCRs come from an adult woman who had mild COVID-19 (a few samples of this study predate the infection). The sample titles of this study are shuffled in the database, so cell type and time point are left out; the donor was told from shared clones.

This clonotype showed up just a few times. The DNA for the CDR3 is TGTGCCAGCAGCCGCCGACCATTAACAACAGATACGCAGTATTTT. Protein sequence: CASSRRPLTTDTQYF. The chain carries TRBV5-5 and TRBJ2-3; D is ambiguous. This CDR3 spans 15 amino acids. The germline V and J ends were trimmed by 4 bases and 3 bases, with 15 bases remaining between them. Germline CDR1 and CDR2: SGHKS and YYEKEE (reference sequence).

This clonotype was counted only a few times. The J gene is TRBJ2-3, the V gene TRBV12-3 or TRBV12-4, with D possibly matching TRBD2 (5 bases). The CDR3 covers 14 residues. The V end lost 5 bases, the J end lost 3 bases, and 12 bases lay between the germline ends. The CDR3 nucleotides read TGTGCCAGCAGTCCCCGGGATTGGACAGATACGCAGTATTTT. It codes for CASSPRDWTDTQYF.

The V gene is TRBV29-1, the J gene TRBJ1-2; possibly TRBD1 for D (5 bases). V was pared by 4 bases and J by 4 bases, with 13 bases between. CDR1 is SQVTM and CDR2 is ANQGSEA in the germline V gene. The CDR3 totals 13 residues. For the CDR3, the DNA is TGCAGCGTTGTACGCACAGGTGCCTATGGCTACACCTTC. Translating it yields CSVVRTGAYGYTF.

This clonotype has at least ten counts. The CDR3, as DNA: TGTGCCAGCAGCGACACCGTAGCGGGAGGGCCAGGAGATACGCAGTATTTT. Its translation: CASSDTVAGGPGDTQYF. The chain joins TRBV6-2 or TRBV6-3 to TRBJ2-3, with 11 bases lining up with TRBD2. With 6 bases clipped from V and 5 bases from J, the junction kept 13 bases outside the gene matches. The CDR3 covers 17 residues. From germline, CDR1 is MNHEY and CDR2 SVGEGT.

The chain combines TRBV12-3 or TRBV12-4 with TRBJ1-1, with a possible D match to TRBD1 (5 bases). This CDR3 has 16 amino acids. Trimming cost V 2 bases and J 7 bases, with 20 bases left between them. The CDR3 DNA is TGTGCCAGCAGTTTAAGATTTGACAGACGCCCGATTGAAGCTTTCTTT. As protein: CASSLRFDRRPIEAFF.

The chain couples TRBV5-1 to TRBJ2-7; D could derive from TRBD1 or TRBD2 (5 bases each). Germline values: CDR1 SGHRS, CDR2 YFSETQ. This CDR3 has 14 amino acids. V was clipped by 1 base and J by 4 bases, with 12 bases between them. CDR3 coding DNA: TGCGCCAGCAGCTTGAATGGGGGTGGATACGAGCAGTACTTC. It translates to CASSLNGGGYEQYF. Together with reference TRBV5-1 and TRBJ2-7, the CDR3 gives the full variable domain: KAGVTQTPRYLIKTRGQQVTLSCSPISGHRSVSWYQQTPGQGLQFLFEYFSETQRNKGNFPGRFSGRQFSNSRSEMNVSTLELGDSALYLCASSLNGGGYEQYFGPGTRLTVT.

V gene TRBV6-5 combines with J gene TRBJ2-7, with a tentative D call TRBD1 (5 bases). Trimming shortened V by 5 bases and J by 3 bases, and 17 bases separated the two germline ends. Germline V gives CDR1 MNHEY, CDR2 SVGAGI. This CDR3 has 15 amino acids. The CDR3 DNA follows: TGTGCCAGCAGTCCATCGACGACAGTCAGCTACGAGCAGTACTTC. It codes for CASSPSTTVSYEQYF.

This clonotype showed up just a few times. The CDR3 sequence: CASAPLAASTDTQYF. DNA for the CDR3: TGCGCCTCAGCGCCCCTAGCGGCAAGCACAGATACGCAGTATTTT. The chain recombines TRBV5-1 with TRBJ2-3; the match to TRBD2 covers 7 bases. There are 15 residues in the CDR3. V lost 10 bases to trimming and J lost 0 bases; unmatched junction nucleotides: 11. Germline CDR1 is SGHRS and CDR2 is YFSETQ.

The table lists this clonotype with a few counts. The V and J genes are TRBV24-1 and TRBJ1-2; 7 bases map to TRBD1. The junction had 3 bases not matched to a gene; V was cut back by 4 bases and J by 5 bases. CDR1 is KGHDR, CDR2 SFDVKD, per germline. The CDR3 is 13 amino acids. The CDR3 nucleotides read TGTGCCACCAGTGACGAGGGACAGTATGGCTACACCTTC. Protein: CATSDEGQYGYTF.

This clonotype was observed a handful of times. This sequence joins TRBV27 and TRBJ1-5; 8 bases are shared with TRBD1. CDR3 length: 14 amino acids. V shed 4 bases and J 7 bases; nucleotides not matched to a gene: 6. Germline values: CDR1 MNHEY, CDR2 SMNVEV (reference sequence). The DNA of the CDR3 is TGTGCCAGCAGTTCCCGGACAGGGATGCAGCCCCAGCATTTT. This encodes CASSSRTGMQPQHF.

This clonotype has a handful of counts. The CDR3: CASSLAHPGQGEAFF. The CDR3, as DNA: TGCGCCAGCAGCTTGGCCCACCCGGGACAGGGAGAGGCTTTCTTT. The chain couples TRBV5-1 to TRBJ1-1, with 9 nucleotides matching TRBD1. V was clipped by 0 bases and J by 11 bases; unmatched bases: 11. Germline V gene sequence: CDR1 SGHRS, CDR2 YFSETQ. This CDR3 region has 15 residues.

This clonotype came up a few times. V and J are TRBV20-1 and TRBJ2-3; 11 positions agree with TRBD2. Germline loops: CDR1 DFQATT, CDR2 SNEGSKA (reference sequence). The CDR3 has 14 residues. The CDR3 DNA is TGCAGCGGAACCACTAGCGGGAGTCCATATACGCAGTATTTT. Encoded protein: CSGTTSGSPYTQYF.

The V and J genes are TRBV9 and TRBJ1-2; no definite D call. This CDR3 contains 12 residues. The V end was cut by 0 bases, the J end by 0 bases, with 0 bases between. Germline V gene data show CDR1 as SGDLS and CDR2 as YYNGEE. The CDR3 here is CASSVANYGYTF. The CDR3, as DNA: TGTGCCAGCAGCGTAGCTAACTATGGCTACACCTTC. The complete variable domain, with remaining parts taken from reference TRBV9 and TRBJ1-2, reads DSGVTQTPKHLITATGQRVTLRCSPRSGDLSVYWYQQSLDQGLQFLIQYYNGEERAKGNILERFSAQQFPDLHSELNLSSLELGDSALYFCASSVANYGYTFGSGTRLTVV.

This clonotype was detected a few times. The chain carries TRBV5-5 and TRBJ1-5; possibly TRBD1 for D (6 bases). Germline CDR1 is SGHKS and CDR2 is YYEKEE (reference sequence). The CDR3 is 14 residues long. V gave up 1 base and J gave up 13 bases, with 18 bases separating them. For the CDR3, the DNA is TGTGCCAGCAGCTTGAGCAGTCAGGGACATAGTCAGCATTTT. It codes for CASSLSSQGHSQHF.

The rearrangement joins TRBV7-2 to TRBJ2-3, with unresolved D. The CDR3 totals 14 residues. Between the trimmed V and J ends, which lost 7 bases and 6 bases, there was a span of 17 bases. From germline, CDR1 is SGHTA and CDR2 FQGNSA. The CDR3 region has the DNA TGTGCCAGCACCCCCTGGGCGGTCCCTGATACGCAGTATTTT. As protein: CASTPWAVPDTQYF.

The CDR3 is CASSLAAGSQPQHF. The CDR3 region has the DNA TGTGCCAGCAGCTTGGCCGCAGGGAGTCAGCCCCAGCATTTT. The chain combines TRBV5-6 with TRBJ1-5, with a tentative D call TRBD1 (5 bases). The CDR3 length is 14 residues. The V end lost 0 bases, the J end lost 6 bases, and 10 bases lay between the germline ends. Germline loops: CDR1 SGHDT, CDR2 YYEEEE. The whole variable domain, filled in from reference TRBV5-6 and TRBJ1-5, reads DAGVTQSPTHLIKTRGQQVTLRCSPKSGHDTVSWYQQALGQGPQFIFQYYEEEERQRGNFPDRFSGHQFPNYSSELNVNALLLGDSALYLCASSLAAGSQPQHFGDGTRLSIL.

This chain links TRBV24-1 with TRBJ2-2; D not resolved. This CDR3 comprises 14 residues. The germline CDR1 and CDR2 sequences are KGHDR and SFDVKD. The V end lost 9 bases, the J end lost 3 bases, and 13 bases lay between the germline ends. Written as DNA, the CDR3 is TGTGCCACCGCTCACCCCCGCGACACCGGGGAGCTGTTTTTT. This encodes CATAHPRDTGELFF.

The CDR3 is CASSQLHVRRGYEQYF. CDR3 coding DNA: TGTGCCAGCAGCCAACTCCACGTCCGACGAGGTTACGAGCAGTACTTC. V is TRBV13 and J is TRBJ2-7; D is undetermined. CDR1 is PRHDT, CDR2 FYEKMQ, per germline (reference sequence). CDR3 length: 16 amino acids. V was clipped by 5 bases and J by 4 bases, with 21 bases between them.

This chain joins TRBV10-3 and TRBJ2-7; D remains ambiguous. In germline, CDR1 is ENHRY, CDR2 SYGVKD. V was trimmed by 5 bases and J by 3 bases, leaving 5 bases between them. The CDR3 sequence is 11 residues long. The CDR3 is CAISTNYEQYF. CDR3 DNA sequence: TGTGCCATCAGTACAAACTACGAGCAGTACTTC.

V gene TRBV3-1 combines with J gene TRBJ2-2; D call uncertain. Germline V gene lookup returns CDR1 LGHDT and CDR2 YNNKEL (reference sequence). The CDR3 loop spans 15 amino acids. Trimming left V 4 bases short and J 1 base short, with 10 bases between. The CDR3 here is CASSPRVQNTGELFF. The CDR3 bases are TGTGCCAGCAGCCCTCGGGTCCAGAACACCGGGGAGCTGTTTTTT.

There are a few counts of this clonotype. This sequence joins TRBV5-1 and TRBJ2-7, with TRBD2 matching 8 bases. The CDR3 has 15 amino acids. CDR1 and CDR2 (germline): SGHRS, YFSETQ. Unmatched junction bases numbered 5, after V lost 0 bases and J lost 3 bases. CDR3 nucleotides: TGCGCCAGCAGCTTGGAATACAGCGGGAGCTACGAGCAGTACTTC. Translation gives CASSLEYSGSYEQYF. Based on the CDR3 plus reference TRBV5-1 and TRBJ2-7, the full variable domain is KAGVTQTPRYLIKTRGQQVTLSCSPISGHRSVSWYQQTPGQGLQFLFEYFSETQRNKGNFPGRFSGRQFSNSRSEMNVSTLELGDSALYLCASSLEYSGSYEQYFGPGTRLTVT.

This clonotype was observed a few times. The chain carries TRBV19 and TRBJ2-7; 9 nucleotides line up with TRBD1. The CDR3 covers 14 residues. Per germline, CDR1 LNHDA and CDR2 SQIVND (reference sequence). V trimming: 3 bases; J trimming: 1 base; junction bases outside the gene matches: 1. CDR3 coding DNA: TGTGCCAGTAGTATGGGGACAGGGTCCTACGAGCAGTACTTC. It codes for CASSMGTGSYEQYF.

This clonotype has just a few counts. The chain combines TRBV7-9 with TRBJ1-1; 7 bases fit TRBD1. The V and J ends lost 5 bases and 1 base, in that order; junction bases with no gene match: 7. This CDR3 has 15 residues. Germline CDR1 is SEHNR and CDR2 is FQNEAQ (reference sequence). The CDR3, as DNA: TGTGCCAGCAGCCCAACAGGGGCTAAGAACACTGAAGCTTTCTTT. Translation: CASSPTGAKNTEAFF.

The rearrangement joins TRBV4-3 to TRBJ2-1; D gene unclear. This CDR3 comprises 15 residues. Between the trimmed V and J ends, which lost 2 bases and 2 bases, there was a span of 10 bases. Germline V gene data show CDR1 as LGHNA and CDR2 as YSLEER. DNA of the CDR3: TGCGCCAGCAGCCAACAATACGACGCCTACAATGAGCAGTTCTTC. It is translated as CASSQQYDAYNEQFF.

The V call is TRBV30, the J call TRBJ2-1; D remains unclear. This CDR3 has 15 residues. Trimming left V 0 bases short and J 7 bases short, with 16 bases between. Germline values: CDR1 GTSNPN, CDR2 SVGIG (reference sequence). CDR3 sequence (DNA): TGTGCCTGGAGTGTAGCGTCTGGGCTTCTAAATGAGCAGTTCTTC. Protein product: CAWSVASGLLNEQFF.